This T cell receptor beta chain is from a study of post-analysis software for immune sequencing data. Broader study findings: Compared with controls, patients had more of 4 to 6 TRBV segments, including TRBV5-6, TRBV5-1 and TRBV20-1.

Carried by the TCR beta cDNA libraries were unique molecular identifiers. MiXCR, run by TCRdb on the PCR reads, gives a single entry per CDR3 protein. The sample holds hundreds of thousands of distinct CDR3 sequences; approximately 30% are singletons and the top ten take more than 0.45%. This CDR3 region has 15 residues. The ends lost 6 bases at V and 2 bases at J; junction bases unmatched: 4. Germline V gene sequence: CDR1 SNHLY, CDR2 FYNNEI. To note about this clonotype: Its antigen is currently unknown.

Sample: blood. The sequence derives from a girl aged 5 to 17 with multiple sclerosis. The chain couples TRBV2 to TRBJ2-1; 10 bases are shared with TRBD2. For the CDR3, the DNA is TGTGCCAGCAGGGGAACTAGCGGGGCCTACAATGAGCAGTTCTTC. Translating gives CASRGTSGAYNEQFF.